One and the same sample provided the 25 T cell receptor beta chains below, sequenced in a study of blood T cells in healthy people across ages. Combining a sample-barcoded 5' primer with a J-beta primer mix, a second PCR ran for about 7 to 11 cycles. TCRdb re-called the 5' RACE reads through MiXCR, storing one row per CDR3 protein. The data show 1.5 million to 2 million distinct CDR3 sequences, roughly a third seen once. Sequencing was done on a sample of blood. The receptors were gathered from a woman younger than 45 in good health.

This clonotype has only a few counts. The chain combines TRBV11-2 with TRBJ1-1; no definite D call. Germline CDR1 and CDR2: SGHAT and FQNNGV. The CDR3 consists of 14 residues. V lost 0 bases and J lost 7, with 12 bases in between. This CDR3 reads CASSLEPGRDEAFF. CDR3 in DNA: TGTGCCAGCAGCTTAGAACCCGGTCGGGATGAAGCTTTCTTT. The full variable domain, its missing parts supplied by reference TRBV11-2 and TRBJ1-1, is EAGVAQSPRYKIIEKRQSVAFWCNPISGHATLYWYQQILGQGPKLLIQFQNNGVVDDSQLPKDRFSAERLKGVDSTLKIQPAKLEDSAVYLCASSLEPGRDEAFFGQGTRLTVV.

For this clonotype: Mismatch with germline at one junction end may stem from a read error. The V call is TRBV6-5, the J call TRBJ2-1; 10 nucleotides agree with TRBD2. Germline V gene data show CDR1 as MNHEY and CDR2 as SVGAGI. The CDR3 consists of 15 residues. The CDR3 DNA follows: TGTGCCGGCAGTTCAGCTAGCGGGAGTTACAATGAGCAGTTCTTC. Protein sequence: CAGSSASGSYNEQFF.

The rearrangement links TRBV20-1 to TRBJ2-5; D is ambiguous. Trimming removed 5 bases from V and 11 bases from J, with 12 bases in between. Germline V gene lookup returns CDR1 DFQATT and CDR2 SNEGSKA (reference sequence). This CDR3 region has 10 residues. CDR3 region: CSAPRNEQYF. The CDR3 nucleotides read TGCAGTGCTCCTCGGAATGAGCAGTACTTC.

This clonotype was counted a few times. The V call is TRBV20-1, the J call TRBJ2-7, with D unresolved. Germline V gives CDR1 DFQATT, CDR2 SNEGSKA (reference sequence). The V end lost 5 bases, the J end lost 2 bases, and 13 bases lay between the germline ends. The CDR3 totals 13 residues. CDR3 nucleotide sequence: TGCAGTGCTGGCAGAAACTTGCCCTACGAGCAGTACTTC. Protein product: CSAGRNLPYEQYF.

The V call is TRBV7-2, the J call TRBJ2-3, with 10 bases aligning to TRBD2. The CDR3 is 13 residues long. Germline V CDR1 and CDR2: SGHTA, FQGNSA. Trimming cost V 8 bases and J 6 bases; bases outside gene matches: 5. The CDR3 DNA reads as TGTGCCAGCTCCCAGCGGGAGGGGGATACGCAGTATTTT. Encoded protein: CASSQREGDTQYF.

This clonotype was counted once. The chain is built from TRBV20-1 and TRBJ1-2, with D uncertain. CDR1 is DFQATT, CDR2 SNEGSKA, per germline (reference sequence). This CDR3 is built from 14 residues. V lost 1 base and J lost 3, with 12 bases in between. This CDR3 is CSARVPFPDYGYTF. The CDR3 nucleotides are TGCAGTGCTAGAGTACCTTTCCCCGACTATGGCTACACCTTC.

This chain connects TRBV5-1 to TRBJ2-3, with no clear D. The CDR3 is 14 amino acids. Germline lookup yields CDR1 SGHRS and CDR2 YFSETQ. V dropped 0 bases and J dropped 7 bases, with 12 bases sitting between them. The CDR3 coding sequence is TGCGCCAGCAGCTTGGACGCTCTTACGAATACGCAGTATTTT. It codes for CASSLDALTNTQYF.

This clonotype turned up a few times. Here the CDR3 reads CASSVELAGGAETQYF. CDR3 DNA: TGTGCCAGCAGCGTAGAGCTAGCGGGGGGCGCGGAGACCCAGTACTTC. The rearrangement joins TRBV9 to TRBJ2-5, with 11 bases fitting TRBD2. The germline CDR1 and CDR2 sequences are SGDLS and YYNGEE. With 0 bases clipped from V and 5 bases from J, the junction kept 6 bases outside the gene matches. The CDR3 contains 16 residues.

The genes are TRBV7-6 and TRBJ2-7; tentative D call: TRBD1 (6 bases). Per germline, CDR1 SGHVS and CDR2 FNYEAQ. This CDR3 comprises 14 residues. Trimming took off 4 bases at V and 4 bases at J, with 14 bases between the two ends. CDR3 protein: CASSYSGERYEQYF. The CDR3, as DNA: TGTGCCAGCAGCTACTCAGGGGAACGGTACGAGCAGTACTTC. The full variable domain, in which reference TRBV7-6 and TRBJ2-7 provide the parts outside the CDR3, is GAGVSQSPRYKVTKRGQDVALRCDPISGHVSLYWYRQALGQGPEFLTYFNYEAQQDKSGLPNDRFSAERPEGSISTLTIQRTEQRDSAMYRCASSYSGERYEQYFGPGTRLTVT.

CDR3 in DNA: TGTGCCACCAGTAGTACTGAGGGACTGAGTAGCAATCAGCCCCAGCATTTT. It specifies CATSSTEGLSSNQPQHF. V and J are TRBV24-1 and TRBJ1-5; maybe TRBD1 (5 bases). The CDR3 sequence is 17 residues long. Trimming left V 6 bases short and J 0 bases short, with 17 bases between. Germline V gives CDR1 KGHDR, CDR2 SFDVKD.

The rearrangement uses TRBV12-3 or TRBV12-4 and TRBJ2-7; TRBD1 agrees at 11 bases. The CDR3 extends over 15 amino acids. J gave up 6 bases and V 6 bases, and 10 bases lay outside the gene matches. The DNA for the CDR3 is TGTGCCAGCAGCAGCGCCCGGGACAGGGGGGCCGAGCAGTACTTC. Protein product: CASSSARDRGAEQYF.

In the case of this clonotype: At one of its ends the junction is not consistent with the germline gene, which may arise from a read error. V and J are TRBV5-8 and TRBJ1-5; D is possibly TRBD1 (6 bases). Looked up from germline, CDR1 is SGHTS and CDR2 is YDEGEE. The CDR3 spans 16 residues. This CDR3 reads CAGSLKGGQPNQPQHF. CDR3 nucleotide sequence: TGTGCCGGCAGCTTGAAGGGGGGGCAACCAAATCAGCCCCAGCATTTT.

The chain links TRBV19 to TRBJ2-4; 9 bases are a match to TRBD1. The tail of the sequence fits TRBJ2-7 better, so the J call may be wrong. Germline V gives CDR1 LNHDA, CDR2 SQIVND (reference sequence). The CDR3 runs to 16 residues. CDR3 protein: CASSIESTGGTHEQYF. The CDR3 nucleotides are TGTGCCAGTAGTATAGAATCGACAGGGGGTACCCACGAGCAGTACTTC.

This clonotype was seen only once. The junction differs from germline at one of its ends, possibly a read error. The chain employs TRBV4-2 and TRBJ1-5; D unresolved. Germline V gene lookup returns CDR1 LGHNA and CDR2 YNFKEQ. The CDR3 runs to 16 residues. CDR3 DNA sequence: TGTGCCGGCAGCCAAGAGGCAGCAGGTAGCAATCAGCCCCAGCATTTT. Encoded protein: CAGSQEAAGSNQPQHF.

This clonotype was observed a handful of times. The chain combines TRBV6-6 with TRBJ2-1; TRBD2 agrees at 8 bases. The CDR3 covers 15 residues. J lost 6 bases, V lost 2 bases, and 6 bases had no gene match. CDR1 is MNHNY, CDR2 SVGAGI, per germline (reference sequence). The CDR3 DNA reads TGTGCCAGCAGTTACGCTACTAGCGGACTCAATGAGCAGTTCTTC. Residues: CASSYATSGLNEQFF.

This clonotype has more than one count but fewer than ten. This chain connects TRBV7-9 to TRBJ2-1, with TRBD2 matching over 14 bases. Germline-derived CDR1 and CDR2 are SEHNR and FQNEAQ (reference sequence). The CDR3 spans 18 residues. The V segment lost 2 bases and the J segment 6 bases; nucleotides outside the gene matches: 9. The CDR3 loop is CASSLTTSGGVHTNEQFF. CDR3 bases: TGTGCCAGCAGCTTAACGACTAGCGGGGGGGTCCATACCAATGAGCAGTTCTTC.

CDR3 amino acids: CASSQDDRVETQYF. The CDR3 DNA follows: TGTGCCAGCAGCCAAGATGACAGGGTGGAGACCCAGTACTTC. The V call is TRBV3-1, the J call TRBJ2-5; 7 bases are a match to TRBD1. Germline V gives CDR1 LGHDT, CDR2 YNNKEL (reference sequence). CDR3 length: 14 amino acids. Trimming took 0 bases from V and 5 from J; bases not matched to a gene: 3.

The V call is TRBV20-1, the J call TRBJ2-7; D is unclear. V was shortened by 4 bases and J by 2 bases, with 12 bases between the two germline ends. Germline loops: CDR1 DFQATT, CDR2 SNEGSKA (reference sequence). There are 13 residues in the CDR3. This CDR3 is CSAKDLATYEQYF. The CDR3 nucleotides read TGCAGTGCTAAAGACCTGGCCACCTACGAGCAGTACTTC.

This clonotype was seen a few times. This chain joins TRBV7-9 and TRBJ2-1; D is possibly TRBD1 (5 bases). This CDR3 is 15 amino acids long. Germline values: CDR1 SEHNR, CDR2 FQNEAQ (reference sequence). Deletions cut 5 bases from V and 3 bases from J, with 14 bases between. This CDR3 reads CASSEAGWFYNEQFF. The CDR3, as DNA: TGTGCCAGCAGCGAGGCAGGGTGGTTCTACAATGAGCAGTTCTTC. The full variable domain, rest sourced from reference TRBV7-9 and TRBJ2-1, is DTGVSQNPRHKITKRGQNVTFRCDPISEHNRLYWYRQTLGQGPEFLTYFQNEAQLEKSRLLSDRFSAERPKGSFSTLEIQRTEQGDSAMYLCASSEAGWFYNEQFFGPGTRLTVL.

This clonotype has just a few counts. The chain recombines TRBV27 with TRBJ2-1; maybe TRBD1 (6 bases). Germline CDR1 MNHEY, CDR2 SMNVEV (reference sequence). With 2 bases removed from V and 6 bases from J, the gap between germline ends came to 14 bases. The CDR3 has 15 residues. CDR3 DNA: TGTGCCAGCAGTTTAGGGACCAGGGGCTCCAATGAGCAGTTCTTC. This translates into CASSLGTRGSNEQFF.

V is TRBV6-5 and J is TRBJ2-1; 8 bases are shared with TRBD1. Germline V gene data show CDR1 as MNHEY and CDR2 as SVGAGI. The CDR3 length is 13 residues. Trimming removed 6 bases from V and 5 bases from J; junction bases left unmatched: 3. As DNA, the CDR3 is TGTGCCAGCAGCAACAGGGGGAACAATGAGCAGTTCTTC. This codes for CASSNRGNNEQFF.

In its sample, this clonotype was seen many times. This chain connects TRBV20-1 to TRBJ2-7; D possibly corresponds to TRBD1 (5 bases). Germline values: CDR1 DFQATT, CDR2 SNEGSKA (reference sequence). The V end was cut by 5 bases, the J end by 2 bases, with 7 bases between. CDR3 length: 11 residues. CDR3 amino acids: CSAETAYEQYF. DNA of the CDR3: TGCAGTGCTGAGACAGCCTACGAGCAGTACTTC.

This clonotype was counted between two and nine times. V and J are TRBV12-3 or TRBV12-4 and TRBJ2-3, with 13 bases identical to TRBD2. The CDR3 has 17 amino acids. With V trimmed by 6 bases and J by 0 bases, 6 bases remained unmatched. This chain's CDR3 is CASRRLAGGSSTDTQYF. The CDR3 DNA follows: TGTGCCAGCAGGAGACTAGCGGGGGGTTCTAGCACAGATACGCAGTATTTT.

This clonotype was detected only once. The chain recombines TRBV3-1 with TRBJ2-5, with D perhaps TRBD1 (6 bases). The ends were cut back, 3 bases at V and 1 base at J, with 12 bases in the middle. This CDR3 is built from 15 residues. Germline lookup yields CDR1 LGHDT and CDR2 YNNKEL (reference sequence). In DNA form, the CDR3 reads TGTGCCAGCAGCCAGGCAGGGGTGGTCCAAGAGACCCAGTACTTC. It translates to CASSQAGVVQETQYF.

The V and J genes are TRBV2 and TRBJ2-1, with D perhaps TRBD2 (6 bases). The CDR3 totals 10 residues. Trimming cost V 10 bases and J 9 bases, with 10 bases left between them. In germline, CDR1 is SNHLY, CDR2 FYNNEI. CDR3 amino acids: CATGVGEQFF. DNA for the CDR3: TGTGCCACGGGGGTCGGTGAGCAGTTCTTC.